Detailed here is one T cell receptor beta chain. There is no known antigen for this receptor. Base qualities were left out, and no much larger clone turns up one base away. Receptor amplification or capture employed the immunoSEQ multiplex PCR assay. For the multiplex PCR, a mixture combining 60 forward primers for TCR Vbeta segments and 13 reverse primers for TCR Jbeta segments was used. A multiplex PCR assay on genomic DNA amplified the CDR3 region of rearranged TCR beta genes. The amplified TCR beta libraries were sequenced on the Illumina HiSeq System as 87-base-pair reads. The original methods were these. Across the 700 or so repertoires, a later analysis counted tens of millions of unique TCR beta chains, about 10 million of which were shared by at least two donors. Raw reads were error-corrected and collapsed into unique sequences with a nearest-neighbor algorithm that merged closely related sequences to remove PCR and sequencing errors. To assign V, D and J gene segments, CDR3 sequences were aligned to IMGT reference sequences. For a sequence to be retained, at least a six-nucleotide match to both a V gene segment and a J gene segment was required. Rearrangements were classified as productive when the CDR3 lacked stop codons and remained in frame with V and J, and all other rearrangements were classified as non-productive. CDR3 was defined by IMGT convention, running from the second conserved V-encoded cysteine to the conserved J-encoded phenylalanine. The earlier analysis of some 550 of the donors excluded any sequence lacking an unambiguous match to a single V gene segment. In an earlier analysis of approximately 500 of the donors, a V segment was called functional when productive rearrangements were above 56.7%, and segregating when the standard deviation between donors exceeded 5%. A statistical classification framework was built to diagnose cytomegalovirus status from the catalog of TCR beta chain sequences. A later analysis assigned V and J genes by comparing TCR nucleotide sequences with IMGT/GENE-DB human TR gene sequences. The TCRdist pipeline was used in a later analysis to assign CDR3 sequences and most-parsimonious VDJ recombination scenarios. In a later analysis, every TCR beta chain was defined by the combination of its CDR3 amino acid sequence and its V-gene family, and reads without a unique V-gene family were dropped. In a later analysis, nearly 600 highly shared, low-generation-probability nucleotide sequences were removed to address suspected cross-contamination and a sequencing artifact. In a later analysis, a clonal expansion index was calculated for each public chain from normalized within-repertoire ranks of inferred template counts. A later analysis computed generation probabilities with a VDJ recombination model fitted to out-of-frame rearrangements, and checked the results against IGoR. A later analysis scored TCR-TCR, TCR-HLA and TCR-CMV co-occurrence with hypergeometric tests, applying a repertoire-size bias correction to TCR pairs. To estimate false discovery rates, a later analysis permuted the HLA or CMV assignments 20 times. In a later analysis, co-occurring TCRs were grouped using DBSCAN, and TCRdist sequence similarity was added for clustering within HLA-allele-positive subsets. For co-occurrence clustering, repertoires with fewer than 30,000 or more than 120,000 public chains were excluded, along with 5 or 6 repertoires with anomalous nucleotide sharing. TCRdb limited this immuneACCESS table to in-frame rearrangements with V and J called. A share of clones is missing; checked studies link under half to unresolved V genes, and the rest is unexplained. Clonal size and the V and J genes are those of that table, whereas D and trimming came from the DNA. Counted in this sample were 110,000 or so clones; about 64% of them appeared once. The ten largest clones take up roughly 8.7% of the sample.

This sample stems from a study of cytomegalovirus exposure and HLA in healthy donors (dated by TCRdb to 2016 to 2017). For the study in its entirety: An earlier analysis of some 600 of the donors reported 250 to 350 Gb of sequence data and around 100 million unique TCR beta sequences obtained from about 200 million T cells. Because of strong linkage in the cohort, four or five DR-DQ haplotypes were treated as single units for association and clustering. To predict cytomegalovirus infection status, the study brought together high-throughput TCR immunosequencing, statistical association of individual TCRs with disease status, and machine learning. Alongside the repertoire data, information on donor age, sex, ethnicity and CMV serostatus was compiled. To decide whether each TCR beta V gene segment behaved as functional or pseudogenic, an earlier analysis of fewer than 750 of the donors relied on high-throughput TCR beta sequencing. Rather than using new phenotypic data, the later analysis identified candidate immune exposures from TCR beta sequences and from how often those sequences occurred across donors. The aim of the study was to test whether cataloging public T cell receptors could identify signatures of past pathogen exposure. All discovery cohort repertoires had been generated using a single sequencing platform. Both class I and class II loci were covered by HLA typing, at four-digit resolution. About 300 gigabases of sequencing data and around 87 million unique TCR sequences were included in an early release covering around 650 HLA-typed donors. Among around 400 genotyped donors of the cohort, an average of approximately 240,000 unique TCR beta nucleotide sequences was sequenced per donor, of which about 20% were non-productive. Of the 398 genotyped donors, about 80% fell in the genetic ancestry cluster associated with self-reported Caucasian donors. Typing coverage varied by locus: roughly 629-630 donors for A, B, C, DRB1 and DQB1; roughly 560 for DQA1; around 610 for DPA1; 450 to 480 for DPB1. A later analysis re-examined previously published TCR beta repertoires from several hundred donors and added high-resolution HLA genotyping to investigate patterns of TCR occurrence. A separate validation cohort of approximately 120 different subjects was used in addition to the approximately 610-subject first cohort. Genome-wide SNP genotypes for about 65% of the roughly 700 donors were used in a later genetic analysis, which treated that subset as a discovery cohort. The study profiled the T cell repertoires of 500 to 800 subjects by immunosequencing and related them to cytomegalovirus serostatus.

The paper as a whole reports these results and caveats: A further reported finding was that TCR beta sequences accurately predicted the HLA-A and HLA-B alleles for most subjects in the first cohort. When HLA alleles, especially DR and DQ, strongly co-occurred, TCR associations were difficult to assign to individual alleles. A later analysis found that most CMV-associated TCR beta chains appeared HLA-restricted, with HLA associations seemingly driven largely by CMV exposure. Because counts were too low, approximately 18 rarely observed V segments, including chromosome 9 orphons, were excluded from the earlier analysis of 587 of the donors. Several of the top co-occurrence clusters appeared to be linked to parvovirus B19, influenza, CMV and Epstein-Barr virus, according to a later analysis. Most TCR sequences were observed very rarely across donors, whereas some public TCRs were present in many individuals. A later genetic analysis reported fewer N-insertions in productive TCRs among donors in an Asian-associated ancestry cluster than the approximately 700-donor mean. The sequencing pipeline was judged likely to have produced a cluster of highly shared sequence variants as a technical artifact. For the cohort, immune exposure information was limited to CMV serostatus. Correlated functional status among segregating V segments might be attributable to linkage disequilibrium, but an unknown experimental factor could not be ruled out. HLA typing was unavailable for some donors at each locus, so association tests used only the typed subset. In a later analysis, HLA-associated TCR beta chains showed more clonal expansion and lower generation probabilities than non-associated chains that were equally common. A few of the identified cytomegalovirus-associated TCR beta chains were confirmed in vitro to be specific for cytomegalovirus antigens. An earlier analysis of several hundred of the donors showed that most TCR beta V segments appeared in productive rearrangements either about 87% or about 30% of the time, which broadly matched IMGT annotations. At a false discovery rate of 0.05, a later analysis linked under 20,000 TCR beta sequences to specific HLA alleles. In both the original and validation cohorts, the classifier was reported to diagnose cytomegalovirus status with high specificity and sensitivity. Presence/absence analyses assumed roughly uniform sequencing depth across donors, an assumption that may not hold. V-gene and J-gene trimming of TCR beta chains was associated with a missense DCLRE1C variant in a later genetic analysis, and the association was replicated in an independent cohort. This cohort had only TCR beta chains sequenced, and the lack of alpha or paired-chain data limited which features could be detected. It was suggested by the authors that the approach could potentially be generalized to other disease states and immunological phenotypes. A total of around 150 TCR beta chains were listed by the study as associated with cytomegalovirus. In a later analysis, TCR association rates were found to vary across HLA loci, with the most associated TCRs seen for DRB1 alleles and the fewest for HLA-C alleles.

The cohort was made up of hundreds of healthy bone marrow donors. All cohort members were sampled while nominally healthy, although unrecorded immune exposures were likely present. The donor tested CMV seropositive and was one of the 289 seropositive cohort members. A peripheral blood sample was provided by each donor, and peripheral blood mononuclear cells were used for TCR beta sequencing. Genomic DNA extraction from the blood cell samples was performed with the Qiagen DNeasy Blood Extraction Kit. The sequence was obtained from a man between 18 and 29 years old in good health and CMV-seropositive. Sequenced material: PBMCs.

This receptor carries the CDR3 CAWSASRGFQETQYF. The nucleotide sequence reads TGTGCCTGGAGTGCCAGCAGGGGCTTCCAAGAGACCCAGTACTTC. This receptor chain uses TRBV30 and TRBJ2-5, with TRBD1 as a weak D call on 6 bases. V sheds 1 base and J sheds 1 base, leaving 13 bases between their ends. The germline V gene (reference sequence) yields GTSNPN for CDR1 and SVGIG for CDR2. From cysteine to phenylalanine, the CDR3 is 15 amino acids long. Only the CDR3 DNA stays, 45 bases, in frame from base 1.